This entry lists 5 T cell receptor beta chains sequenced from one sample in a study of T cell repertoires in cytomegalovirus infection. TCRdb ran MiXCR on the reads and lists one entry per CDR3 protein. The sample lists fewer than 300,000 distinct CDR3 sequences, about a quarter occurring once. The sequencing input was PBMCs. The receptors were sampled from a human donor in good health (CMV status not recorded). Some clones in this sample may be carry-over from other donors' samples.

The CDR3 is CASSLAVGTDTQYF. The CDR3 region has the DNA TGTGCCAGCAGCTTGGCCGTCGGAACAGATACGCAGTATTTT. The chain is built from TRBV5-5 and TRBJ2-3; no reliable D call. Between the trimmed V and J ends, which lost 0 bases and 3 bases, there was a span of 8 bases. The V gene's germline CDR1 is SGHKS and CDR2 YYEKEE (reference sequence). This CDR3 is 14 amino acids long.

J is TRBJ1-2 and V is TRBV7-8, with D perhaps TRBD1 (6 bases). Germline CDR1 reads SGHVS; CDR2 reads FQNEAQ. Trimming removed 0 bases from V and 7 bases from J, with 9 bases in between. The CDR3 length is 13 residues. The CDR3, as DNA: TGTGCCAGCAGCTTAGCAGGGGGGTCTGGCTACACCTTC. Amino acid sequence: CASSLAGGSGYTF.

This chain links TRBV7-9 with TRBJ1-2; D possibly corresponds to TRBD1 (6 bases). Trimming shortened V by 5 bases and J by 4 bases, and 17 bases separated the two germline ends. This CDR3 region has 15 residues. CDR1 and CDR2 (germline): SEHNR, FQNEAQ (reference sequence). CDR3 amino acids: CASSLPSGTSYGYTF. DNA for the CDR3: TGTGCCAGCAGCCTCCCCTCCGGGACAAGCTATGGCTACACCTTC. The full variable domain, in which reference TRBV7-9 and TRBJ1-2 provide the parts outside the CDR3, is DTGVSQNPRHKITKRGQNVTFRCDPISEHNRLYWYRQTLGQGPEFLTYFQNEAQLEKSRLLSDRFSAERPKGSFSTLEIQRTEQGDSAMYLCASSLPSGTSYGYTFGSGTRLTVV.

The rearrangement links TRBV10-3 to TRBJ2-3, with D perhaps matching TRBD2 (6 bases). The CDR3 runs 15 residues. Trimming left V 3 bases short and J 4 bases short, with 14 bases between. Germline assignment: CDR1 ENHRY and CDR2 SYGVKD. The CDR3 protein is CAISDGGAAADTQYF. The CDR3 coding sequence is TGTGCCATCAGTGACGGAGGGGCAGCGGCAGATACGCAGTATTTT.

This clonotype was counted a few times. This chain joins TRBV11-2 and TRBJ2-7, with D possibly TRBD1 on 5 matching bases. The CDR3 sequence is 15 residues long. V was clipped by 6 bases and J by 4 bases, with 19 bases between them. Germline V gene lookup returns CDR1 SGHAT and CDR2 FQNNGV. The CDR3 region has the DNA TGTGCCAGCAGATTAACCTGGACACCTAATTACGAGCAGTACTTC. This translates into CASRLTWTPNYEQYF.